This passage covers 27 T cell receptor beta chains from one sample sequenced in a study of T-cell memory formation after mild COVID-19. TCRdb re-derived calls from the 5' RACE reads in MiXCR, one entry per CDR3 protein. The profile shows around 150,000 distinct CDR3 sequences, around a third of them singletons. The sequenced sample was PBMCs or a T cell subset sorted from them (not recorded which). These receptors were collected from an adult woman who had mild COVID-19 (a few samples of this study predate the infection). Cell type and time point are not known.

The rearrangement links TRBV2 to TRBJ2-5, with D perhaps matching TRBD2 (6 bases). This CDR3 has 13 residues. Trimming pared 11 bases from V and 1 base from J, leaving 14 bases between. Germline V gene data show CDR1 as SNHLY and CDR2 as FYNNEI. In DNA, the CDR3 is TGTGCCGGGAGGAGCGGTTCCCAAGAGACCCAGTACTTC. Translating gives CAGRSGSQETQYF.

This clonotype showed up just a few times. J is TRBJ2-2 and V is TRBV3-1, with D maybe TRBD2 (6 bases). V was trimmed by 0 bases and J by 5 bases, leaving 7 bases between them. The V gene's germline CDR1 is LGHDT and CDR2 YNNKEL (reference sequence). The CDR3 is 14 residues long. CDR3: CASSQEEGTGELFF. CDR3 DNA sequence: TGTGCCAGCAGCCAAGAGGAGGGGACCGGGGAGCTGTTTTTT.

The CDR3 loop reads CASSSQGRKTEAFF. In DNA form, the CDR3 reads TGTGCCAGCAGCTCCCAAGGGCGGAAGACTGAAGCTTTCTTT. The genes are TRBV7-8 and TRBJ1-1; D uncertain. Trimming took off 4 bases at V and 5 bases at J, with 14 bases between the two ends. Germline V gives CDR1 SGHVS, CDR2 FQNEAQ. The CDR3 totals 14 residues.

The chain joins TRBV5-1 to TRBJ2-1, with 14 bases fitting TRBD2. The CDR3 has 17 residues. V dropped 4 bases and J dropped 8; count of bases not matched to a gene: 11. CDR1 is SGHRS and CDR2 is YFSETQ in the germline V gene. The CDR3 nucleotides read TGCGCCAGCAGCCGGAATACGGGGACTAGCGGGAGCCATGAGCAGTTCTTC. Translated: CASSRNTGTSGSHEQFF. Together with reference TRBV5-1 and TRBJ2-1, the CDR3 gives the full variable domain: KAGVTQTPRYLIKTRGQQVTLSCSPISGHRSVSWYQQTPGQGLQFLFEYFSETQRNKGNFPGRFSGRQFSNSRSEMNVSTLELGDSALYLCASSRNTGTSGSHEQFFGPGTRLTVL.

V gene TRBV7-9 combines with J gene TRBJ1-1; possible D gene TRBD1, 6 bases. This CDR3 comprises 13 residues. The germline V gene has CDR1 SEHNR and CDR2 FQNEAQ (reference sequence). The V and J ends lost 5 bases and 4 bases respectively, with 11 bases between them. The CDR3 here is CASSLTGPTEAFF. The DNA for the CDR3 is TGTGCCAGCAGCCTTACAGGGCCCACTGAAGCTTTCTTT.

The CDR3 sequence: CASSPDGPNTEAFF. The CDR3, as DNA: TGTGCCAGCAGCCCGGACGGGCCGAACACTGAAGCTTTCTTT. V gene TRBV11-3 combines with J gene TRBJ1-1; D uncertain. This CDR3 contains 14 residues. The V end was cut by 5 bases, the J end by 1 base, with 11 bases between. Germline loops: CDR1 SGHNT, CDR2 YENEEA. Full variable domain (remainder filled in from reference TRBV11-3 and TRBJ1-1): EAGVVQSPRYKIIEKKQPVAFWCNPISGHNTLYWYLQNLGQGPELLIRYENEEAVDDSQLPKDRFSAERLKGVDSTLKIQPAELGDSAVYLCASSPDGPNTEAFFGQGTRLTVV.

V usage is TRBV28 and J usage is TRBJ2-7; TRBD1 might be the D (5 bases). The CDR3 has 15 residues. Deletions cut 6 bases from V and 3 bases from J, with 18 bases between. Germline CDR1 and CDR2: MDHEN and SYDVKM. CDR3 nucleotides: TGTGCCAGCAGCTTTAGTAGGGGTGGATACTACGAGCAGTACTTC. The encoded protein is CASSFSRGGYYEQYF.

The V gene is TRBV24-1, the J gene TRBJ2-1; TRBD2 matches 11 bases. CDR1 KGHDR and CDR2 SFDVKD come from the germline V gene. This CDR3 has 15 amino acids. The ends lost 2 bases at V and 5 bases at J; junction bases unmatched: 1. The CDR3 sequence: CATSDSGLADNEQFF. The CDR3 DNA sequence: TGTGCCACCAGTGATTCGGGACTAGCGGACAATGAGCAGTTCTTC.

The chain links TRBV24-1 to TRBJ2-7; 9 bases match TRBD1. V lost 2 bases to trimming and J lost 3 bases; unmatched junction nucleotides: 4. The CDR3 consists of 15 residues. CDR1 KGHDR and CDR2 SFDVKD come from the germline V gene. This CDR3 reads CATSDSGTGIYEQYF. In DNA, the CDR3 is TGTGCCACCAGTGATTCCGGGACAGGGATCTACGAGCAGTACTTC.

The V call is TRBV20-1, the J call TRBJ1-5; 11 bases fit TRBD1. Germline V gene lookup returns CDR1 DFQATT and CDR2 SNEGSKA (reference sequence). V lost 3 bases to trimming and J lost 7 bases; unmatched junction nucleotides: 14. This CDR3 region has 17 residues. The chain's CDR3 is CSASRGTGGIGWQPQHF. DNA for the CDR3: TGCAGTGCTAGTAGAGGGACAGGGGGTATCGGATGGCAGCCCCAGCATTTT.

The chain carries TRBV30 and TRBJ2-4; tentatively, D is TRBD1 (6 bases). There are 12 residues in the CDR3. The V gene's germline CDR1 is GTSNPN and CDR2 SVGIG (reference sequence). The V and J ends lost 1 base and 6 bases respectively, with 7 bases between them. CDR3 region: CAWSAQGNIQYF. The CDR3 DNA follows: TGTGCCTGGAGTGCACAGGGAAACATTCAGTACTTC.

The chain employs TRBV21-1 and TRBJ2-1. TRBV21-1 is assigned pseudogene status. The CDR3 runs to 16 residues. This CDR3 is CASSPRSQNPYNEQFF. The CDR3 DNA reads TGTGCCAGCAGCCCGCGGAGCCAGAATCCCTACAATGAGCAGTTCTTC.

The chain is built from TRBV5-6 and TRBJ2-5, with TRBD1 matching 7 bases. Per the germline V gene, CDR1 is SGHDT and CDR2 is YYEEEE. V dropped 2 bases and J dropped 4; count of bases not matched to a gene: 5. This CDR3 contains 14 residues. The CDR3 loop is CASSFRAGGETQYF. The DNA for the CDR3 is TGTGCCAGCAGCTTCAGGGCAGGGGGAGAGACCCAGTACTTC.

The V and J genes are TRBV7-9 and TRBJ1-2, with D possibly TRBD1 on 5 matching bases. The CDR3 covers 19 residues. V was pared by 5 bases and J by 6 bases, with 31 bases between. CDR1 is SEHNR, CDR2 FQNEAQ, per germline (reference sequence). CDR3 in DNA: TGTGCCAGCAGCCCTCCCCCCTCGACAGCCGCTATTAGGGGAAATGGCTACACCTTC. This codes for CASSPPPSTAAIRGNGYTF. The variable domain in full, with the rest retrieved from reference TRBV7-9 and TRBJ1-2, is DTGVSQNPRHKITKRGQNVTFRCDPISEHNRLYWYRQTLGQGPEFLTYFQNEAQLEKSRLLSDRFSAERPKGSFSTLEIQRTEQGDSAMYLCASSPPPSTAAIRGNGYTFGSGTRLTVV.

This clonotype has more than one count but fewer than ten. The CDR3 region is CASNPGQMNTEAFF. CDR3 DNA: TGTGCCAGCAACCCGGGACAGATGAACACTGAAGCTTTCTTT. The rearrangement links TRBV6-6 to TRBJ1-1, with 7 bases lining up with TRBD1. The V gene end was trimmed by 7 bases and the J gene end by 0 bases; junction bases not matched to a gene: 5. Germline V gene data show CDR1 as MNHNY and CDR2 as SVGAGI (reference sequence). The CDR3 runs 14 residues.

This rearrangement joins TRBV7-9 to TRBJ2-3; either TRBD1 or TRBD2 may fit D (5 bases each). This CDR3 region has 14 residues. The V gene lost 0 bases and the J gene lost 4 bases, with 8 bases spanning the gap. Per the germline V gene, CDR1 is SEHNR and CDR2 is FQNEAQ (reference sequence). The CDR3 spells CASSLALGPDTQYF. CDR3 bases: TGTGCCAGCAGCTTAGCTTTGGGACCAGATACGCAGTATTTT.

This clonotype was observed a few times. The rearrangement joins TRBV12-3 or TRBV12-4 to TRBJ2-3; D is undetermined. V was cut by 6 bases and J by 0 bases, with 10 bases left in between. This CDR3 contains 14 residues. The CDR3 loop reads CASRKGASTDTQYF. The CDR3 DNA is TGTGCCAGCAGGAAAGGTGCGAGCACAGATACGCAGTATTTT.

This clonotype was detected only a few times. The CDR3 DNA reads as TGTGCCAGCAGCTCCGGGACAGGGACTTACAATGAGCAGTTCTTC. Protein sequence: CASSSGTGTYNEQFF. V is TRBV7-3 and J is TRBJ2-1; 9 nucleotides match TRBD1. V dropped 4 bases and J dropped 4; count of bases not matched to a gene: 5. Germline values: CDR1 SGHTA, CDR2 FQGTGA. CDR3 length: 15 residues.

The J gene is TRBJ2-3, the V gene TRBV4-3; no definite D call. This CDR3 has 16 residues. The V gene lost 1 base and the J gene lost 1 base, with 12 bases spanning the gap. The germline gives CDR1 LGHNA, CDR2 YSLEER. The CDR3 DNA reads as TGCGCCAGCAGCCAAGGGCCCTTTTCGGGCACAGATACGCAGTATTTT. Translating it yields CASSQGPFSGTDTQYF.

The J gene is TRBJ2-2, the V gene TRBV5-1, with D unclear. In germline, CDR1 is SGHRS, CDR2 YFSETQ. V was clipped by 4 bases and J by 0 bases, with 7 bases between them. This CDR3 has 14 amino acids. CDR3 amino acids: CASSSFANTGELFF. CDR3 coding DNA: TGCGCCAGCAGCAGCTTCGCGAACACCGGGGAGCTGTTTTTT.

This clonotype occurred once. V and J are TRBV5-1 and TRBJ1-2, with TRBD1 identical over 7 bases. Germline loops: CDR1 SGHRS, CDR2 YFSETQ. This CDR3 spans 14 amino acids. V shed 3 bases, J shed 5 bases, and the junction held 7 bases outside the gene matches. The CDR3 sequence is CASSSKPGGYGYTF. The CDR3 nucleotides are TGCGCCAGCAGCTCCAAACCAGGGGGTTATGGCTACACCTTC.

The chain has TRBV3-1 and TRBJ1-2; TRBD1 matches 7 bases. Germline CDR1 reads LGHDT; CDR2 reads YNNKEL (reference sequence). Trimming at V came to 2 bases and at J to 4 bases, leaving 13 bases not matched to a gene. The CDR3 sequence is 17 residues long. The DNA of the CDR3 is TGTGCCAGCAGCCAATTTGAAGGGGGCAGGGTCACCTATGGCTACACCTTC. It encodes CASSQFEGGRVTYGYTF.

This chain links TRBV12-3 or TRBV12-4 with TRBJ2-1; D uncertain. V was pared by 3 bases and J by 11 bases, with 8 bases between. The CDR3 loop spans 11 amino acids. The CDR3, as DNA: TGTGCCAGCAGTTTCTCCTATCAGCAGTTCTTC. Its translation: CASSFSYQQFF.

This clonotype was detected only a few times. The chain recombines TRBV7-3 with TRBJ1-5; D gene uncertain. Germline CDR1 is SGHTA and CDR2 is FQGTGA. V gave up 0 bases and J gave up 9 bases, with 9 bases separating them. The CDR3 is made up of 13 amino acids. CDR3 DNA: TGTGCCAGCAGCTTAACGGAGGACGGGCCCCAGCATTTT. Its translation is CASSLTEDGPQHF.

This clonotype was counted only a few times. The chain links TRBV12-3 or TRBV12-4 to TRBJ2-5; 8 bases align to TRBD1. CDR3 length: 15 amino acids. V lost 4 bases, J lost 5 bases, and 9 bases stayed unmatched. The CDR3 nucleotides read TGTGCCAGCAGTTCGGGCAGGGGGCGACGGGAGACCCAGTACTTC. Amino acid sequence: CASSSGRGRRETQYF.

The CDR3 DNA reads TGTGCCAGCAGCTCACGCACGAGCGGGAGTTCGAACACCGGGGAGCTGTTTTTT. Translated, it gives CASSSRTSGSSNTGELFF. The chain has TRBV7-8 and TRBJ2-2; 8 bases fit TRBD2. The CDR3 consists of 18 residues. V shed 4 bases, J shed 0 bases, and the junction held 10 bases outside the gene matches. The germline V gene encodes CDR1 SGHVS and CDR2 FQNEAQ.

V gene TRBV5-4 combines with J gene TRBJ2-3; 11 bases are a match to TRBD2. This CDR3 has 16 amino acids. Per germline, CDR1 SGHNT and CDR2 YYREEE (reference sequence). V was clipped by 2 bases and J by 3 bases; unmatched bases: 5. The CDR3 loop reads CASSFRTSGSTDTQYF. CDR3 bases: TGTGCCAGCAGCTTCAGAACTAGCGGGAGTACAGATACGCAGTATTTT.